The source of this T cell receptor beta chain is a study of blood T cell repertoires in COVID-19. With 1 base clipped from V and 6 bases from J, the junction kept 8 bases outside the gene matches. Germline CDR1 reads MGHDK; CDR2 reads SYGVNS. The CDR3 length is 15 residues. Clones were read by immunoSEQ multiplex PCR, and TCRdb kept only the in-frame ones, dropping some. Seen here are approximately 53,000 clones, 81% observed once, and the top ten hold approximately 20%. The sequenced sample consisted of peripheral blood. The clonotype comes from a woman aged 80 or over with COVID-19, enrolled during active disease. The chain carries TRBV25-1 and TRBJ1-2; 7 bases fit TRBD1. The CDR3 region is CASSEFTQGSDGYTF. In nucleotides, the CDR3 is TGTGCCAGCAGTGAATTTACACAGGGGAGCGATGGCTACACCTTC.